The T cell receptor beta chain under discussion was sequenced for a study of chemoradiotherapy in HPV16-positive cancers. This CDR3 is 16 amino acids long. Germline V lookup: CDR1 MNHEY, CDR2 SVGAGI. Findings and limits, study-wide: Candidate HPV-specific clones and E7-related TCR motifs grew in tumor during treatment.

Repertoires were generated with immunoSEQ multiplex PCR, while TCRdb's copy carries only in-frame clones and drops some. The sample lists approximately 1,300 clones, about 90% occurring once. As concerns this clone: Its cognate antigen is unknown. The junction and the germline gene differ at one end; a read error may be behind it.

Repeated repertoire sampling spanned the course of chemoradiotherapy. This rearrangement joins TRBV6-5 to TRBJ2-7; 7 nucleotides agree with TRBD1. The sequence was obtained from a human donor with HPV-associated anogenital cancer. The starting material was tumor tissue, obtained from a patient who underwent chemoradiotherapy. This chain's CDR3 is CASSYLNRGHTYGQYF. As DNA, the CDR3 is TGTGCCAGCAGTTACTTGAACAGGGGTCATACCTACGGGCAGTACTTC.